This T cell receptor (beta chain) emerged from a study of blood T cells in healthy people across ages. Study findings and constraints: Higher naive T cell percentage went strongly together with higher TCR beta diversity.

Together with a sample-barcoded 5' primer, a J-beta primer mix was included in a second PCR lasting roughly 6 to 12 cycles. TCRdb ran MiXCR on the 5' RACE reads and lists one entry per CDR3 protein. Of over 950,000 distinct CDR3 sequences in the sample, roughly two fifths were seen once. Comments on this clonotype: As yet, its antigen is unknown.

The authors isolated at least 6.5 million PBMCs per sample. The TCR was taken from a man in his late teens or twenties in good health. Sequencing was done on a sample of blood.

The CDR3 DNA reads TGCAGCGCTGACAGGGATGGCGATGAGCAGTTCTTC. It yields the protein CSADRDGDEQFF. This chain links TRBV29-1 with TRBJ2-1, with 7 bases that match TRBD1. With V trimmed by 7 bases and J by 8 bases, 8 bases remained unmatched. Germline V gives CDR1 SQVTM, CDR2 ANQGSEA. The CDR3 sequence is 12 residues long.